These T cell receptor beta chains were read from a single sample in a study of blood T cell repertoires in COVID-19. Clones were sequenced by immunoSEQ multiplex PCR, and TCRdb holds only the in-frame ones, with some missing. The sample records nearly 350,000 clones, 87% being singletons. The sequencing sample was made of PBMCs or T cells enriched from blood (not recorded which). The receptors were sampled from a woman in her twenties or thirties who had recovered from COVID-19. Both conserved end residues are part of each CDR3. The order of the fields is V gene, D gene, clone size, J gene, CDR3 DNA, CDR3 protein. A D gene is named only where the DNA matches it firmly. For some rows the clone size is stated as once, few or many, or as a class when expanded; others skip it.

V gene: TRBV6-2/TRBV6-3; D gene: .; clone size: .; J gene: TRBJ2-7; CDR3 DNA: TGTGCCAGCAGCGGGGCGGGGGCAGCATCCTACGAGCAGTACTTC; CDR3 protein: CASSGAGAASYEQYF
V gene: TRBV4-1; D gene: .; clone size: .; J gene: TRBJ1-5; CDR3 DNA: TGCGCCAGCAGCCCGGGATGGGAACAGCCCCAGCATTTT; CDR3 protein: CASSPGWEQPQHF
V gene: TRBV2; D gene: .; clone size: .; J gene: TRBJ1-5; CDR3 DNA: TGTGCCAGCAGTGTGGGTGCAGGGGCCAATCAGCCCCAGCATTTT; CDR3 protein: CASSVGAGANQPQHF
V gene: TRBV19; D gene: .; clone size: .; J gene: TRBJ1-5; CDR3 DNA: TGTGCCAGTAGTATAGTGACGTCCGGGTCCTTCAATCAACCCCAGCATTTT; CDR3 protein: CASSIVTSGSFNQPQHF
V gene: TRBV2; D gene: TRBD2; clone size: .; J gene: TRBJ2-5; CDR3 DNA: TGTGCCAGCAGTGAAAGGAGGTCTAGCGGGGGGGCTGTGGAGACCCAGTACTTC; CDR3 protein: CASSERRSSGGAVETQYF
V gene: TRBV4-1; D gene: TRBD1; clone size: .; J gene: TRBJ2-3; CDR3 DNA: TGCGCCAGCAGCCTGGGACAGGGGGAGCGGGATACGCAGTATTTT; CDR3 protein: CASSLGQGERDTQYF
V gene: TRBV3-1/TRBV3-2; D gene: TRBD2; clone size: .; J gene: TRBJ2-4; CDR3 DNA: TGTGCCAGCAGCCAAGGCCCTAGCGGGGGGTCCAAAAACATTCAGTACTTC; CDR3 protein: CASSQGPSGGSKNIQYF
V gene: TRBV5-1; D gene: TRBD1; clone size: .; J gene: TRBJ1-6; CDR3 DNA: TGCGCCAGCAGCTTAACAGGGGACCCCTATAATTCACCCCTCCACTTT; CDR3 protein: CASSLTGDPYNSPLHF
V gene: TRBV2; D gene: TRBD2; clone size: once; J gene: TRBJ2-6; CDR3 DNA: TGTGCCAGCAGTGGAGGGTTGCGGGGGGCCAGCTCTGGGGCCAACGTCCTGACTTTC; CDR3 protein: CASSGGLRGASSGANVLTF
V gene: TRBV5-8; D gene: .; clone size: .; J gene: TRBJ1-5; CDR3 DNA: TGTGCCAGCAGCTTGGATGGAGGGAACGGTGATCAGCCCCAGCATTTT; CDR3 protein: CASSLDGGNGDQPQHF
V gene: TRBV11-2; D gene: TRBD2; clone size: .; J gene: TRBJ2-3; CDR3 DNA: TGTGCCAGCAGCTCAGGACTAGCGGGGGGGCCCGCGTATTTT; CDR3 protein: CASSSGLAGGPAYF
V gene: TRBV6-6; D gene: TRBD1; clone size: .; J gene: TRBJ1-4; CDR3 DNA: TGTGCCAGCAGTTCTGCCGGGACAGGGGCTAATGAAAAACTGTTTTTT; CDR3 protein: CASSSAGTGANEKLFF
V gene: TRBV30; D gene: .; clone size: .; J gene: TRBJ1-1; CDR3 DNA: TGTGCCTGGAGGCAGGGTTGGACTGAAGCTTTCTTT; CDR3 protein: CAWRQGWTEAFF
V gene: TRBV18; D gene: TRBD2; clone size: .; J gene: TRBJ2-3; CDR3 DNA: TGTGCCAGCTCACCCCTAGCGGGGGGGACCACAGATACGCAGTATTTT; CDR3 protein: CASSPLAGGTTDTQYF
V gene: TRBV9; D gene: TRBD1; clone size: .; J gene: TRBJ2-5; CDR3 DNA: TGTGCCGGCTGGGGACAGGGGGAATTAGAGACCCAGTACTTC; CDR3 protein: CAGWGQGELETQYF
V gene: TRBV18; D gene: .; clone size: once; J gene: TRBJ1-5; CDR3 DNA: TGTGCCAGCTCACCTCGATTCCTGCGGGGGTCCAATCAGCCCCAGCATTTT; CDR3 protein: CASSPRFLRGSNQPQHF
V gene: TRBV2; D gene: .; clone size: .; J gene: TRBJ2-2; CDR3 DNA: TGTGCCAGCAAGTACGGCAGGGCTACCGGGGAGCTGTTTTTT; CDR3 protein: CASKYGRATGELFF
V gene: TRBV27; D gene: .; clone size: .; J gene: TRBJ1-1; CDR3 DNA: TGTGCCAGCAGTCCCTCCCCGGGAGGAGGCACTGAAGCTTTCTTT; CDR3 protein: CASSPSPGGGTEAFF
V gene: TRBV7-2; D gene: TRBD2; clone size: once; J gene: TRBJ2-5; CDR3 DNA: TGTGCCAGCAGCTTACGCCCTGCTCTAGCGGGCTACCAAGAGACCCAGTACTTC; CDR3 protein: CASSLRPALAGYQETQYF
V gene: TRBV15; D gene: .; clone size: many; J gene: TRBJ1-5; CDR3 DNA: TGTGCCACCAGCAGAGACGAGACAGGTCATAGCAATCAGCCCCAGCATTTT; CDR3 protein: CATSRDETGHSNQPQHF
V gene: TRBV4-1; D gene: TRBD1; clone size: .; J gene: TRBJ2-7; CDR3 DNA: TGCGCCAGCAGCCAAACCCCGGGACAGGGATATCACGAGCAGTACTTC; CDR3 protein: CASSQTPGQGYHEQYF
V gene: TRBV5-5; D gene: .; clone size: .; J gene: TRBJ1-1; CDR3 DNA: TGTGCCAGCAGGCCCGCCGGGAACACTGAAGCTTTCTTT; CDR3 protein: CASRPAGNTEAFF
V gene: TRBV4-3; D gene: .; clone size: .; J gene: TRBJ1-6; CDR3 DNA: TGCGCCAGCAGCCAAGAGAGGGCGTCCCATTCACCCCTCCACTTT; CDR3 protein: CASSQERASHSPLHF
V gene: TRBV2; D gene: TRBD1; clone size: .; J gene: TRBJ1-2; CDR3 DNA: TGTGCCAGCACTCCCGAAGGACAGGGGGATGGCTACACCTTC; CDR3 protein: CASTPEGQGDGYTF
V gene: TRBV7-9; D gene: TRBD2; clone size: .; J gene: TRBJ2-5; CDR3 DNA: TGTGCCAGCAGCTCCGAGACTAGCGGGCGGGAGACCCAGTACTTC; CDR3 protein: CASSSETSGRETQYF
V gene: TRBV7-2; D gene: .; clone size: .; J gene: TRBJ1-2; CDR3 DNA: TGTGCCAGCAGCTTAGAGGGGTTGAATTATGGCTACACCTTC; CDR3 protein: CASSLEGLNYGYTF
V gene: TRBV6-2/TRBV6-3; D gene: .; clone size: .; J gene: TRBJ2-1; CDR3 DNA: TGTGCCAGCAGTTACCTCCGGACAGCTTACAATGAGCAGTTCTTC; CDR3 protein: CASSYLRTAYNEQFF
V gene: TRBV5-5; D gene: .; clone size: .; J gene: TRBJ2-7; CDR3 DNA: TGTGCCAGCAGCTTGGGGGGACACAGGTTTACCTACGAGCAGTACTTC; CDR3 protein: CASSLGGHRFTYEQYF
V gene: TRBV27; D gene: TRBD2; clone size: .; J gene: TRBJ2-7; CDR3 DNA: TGTGCCAGCAGGATTTCGGCTAGCGGGAGGTACGAGCAGTACTTC; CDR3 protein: CASRISASGRYEQYF
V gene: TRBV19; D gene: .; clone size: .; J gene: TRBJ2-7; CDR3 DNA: TGTGCCAGTAGCCCCCGGGACAATAAATGGGGGCACACCTACGAGCAGTACTTC; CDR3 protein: CASSPRDNKWGHTYEQYF
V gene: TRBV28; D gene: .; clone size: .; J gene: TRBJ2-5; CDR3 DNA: TGTGCCAGCAGTTCATACAGGGCCCAAGAGACCCAGTACTTC; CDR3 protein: CASSSYRAQETQYF
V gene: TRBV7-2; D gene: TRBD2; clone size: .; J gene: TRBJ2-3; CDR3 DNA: TGTGCCAGCAGCCATCCCTTAGGACTAGCTAGCACAGATACGCAGTATTTT; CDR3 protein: CASSHPLGLASTDTQYF
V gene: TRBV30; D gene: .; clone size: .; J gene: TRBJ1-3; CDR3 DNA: TGTGCCTGGAGTGCGGGGTACACCATATATTTT; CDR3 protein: CAWSAGYTIYF
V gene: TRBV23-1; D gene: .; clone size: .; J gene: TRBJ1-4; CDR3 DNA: TGCGCCAGCAGTCAGAACAACAGGTTTAATGAAAAACTGTTTTTT; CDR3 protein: CASSQNNRFNEKLFF
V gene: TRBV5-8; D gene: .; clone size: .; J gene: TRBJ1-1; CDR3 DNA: TGTGCCAGCAGCCGCGCGACCATCGGGACTGAAGCTTTCTTT; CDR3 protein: CASSRATIGTEAFF
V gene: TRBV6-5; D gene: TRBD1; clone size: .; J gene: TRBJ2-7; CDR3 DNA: TGTGCCAGCAGTTACGACAGGGGAAGCTCCTACGAGCAGTACTTC; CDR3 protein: CASSYDRGSSYEQYF
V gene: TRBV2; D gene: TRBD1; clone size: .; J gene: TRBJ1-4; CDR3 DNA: TGTGCCAGCAGTACCGGGACAGGGTGGGAAAAACTGTTTTTT; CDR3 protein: CASSTGTGWEKLFF
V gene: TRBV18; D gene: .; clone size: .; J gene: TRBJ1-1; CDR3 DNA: TGTGCCAGCTCACACTCCCCGAGCAGGGGAATGAACACTGAAGCTTTCTTT; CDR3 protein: CASSHSPSRGMNTEAFF
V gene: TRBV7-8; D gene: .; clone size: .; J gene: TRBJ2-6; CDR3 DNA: TGTGCCAGCAGCTCACGGGAATCTGGGGCCAACGTCCTGACTTTC; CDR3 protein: CASSSRESGANVLTF
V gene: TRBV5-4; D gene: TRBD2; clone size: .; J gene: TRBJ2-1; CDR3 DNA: TGTGCCAGCAGCTTTCAAGCGGGACGACCCAATGAGCAGTTCTTC; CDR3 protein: CASSFQAGRPNEQFF